This record looks at one TCR beta chain sequence and its context. Its matching antigen is unknown. Researchers used genomic DNA as the template to profile TCR beta VDJ and CDR3. Via MiXCR, TCRdb re-called the reads, giving one row per CDR3 protein. This sample yields about 210,000 distinct CDR3 sequences, of which 61% are seen a single time; about 29% belongs to the top ten. V lost 0 bases to trimming and J lost 1 base, with 7 bases between them. CDR1 and CDR2 (germline): SGDLS, YYNGEE. The CDR3 has 15 residues. The data stem from a study of CD8+CD57+ T cells in acquired aplastic anemia. Study-level background: The average for DNA from sorted CD4+ and CD8+ cells was 3.2 ug. Overall study results and limits: Significant differences in CD8+ Simpson's diversity were not observed between patients and controls.

The V and J genes are TRBV9 and TRBJ2-2, with no clear D. The TCR originated in a human donor in good health. The sequenced material came from sorted CD4+, CD8+, or CD8+CD57+ T cells (not recorded which) from PBMCs. The CDR3 DNA follows: TGTGCCAGCAGCGTAGAAGCGAGGAACACCGGGGAGCTGTTTTTT. Residues: CASSVEARNTGELFF.